This TCR beta chain was documented in a study of CD8 T cells in Susac syndrome. After extraction with the RNeasy kit, about 0.5 to 1 ug of the RNA was reverse transcribed using random hexamers. The TCR beta CDR3 was amplified by immunoSEQ multiplex PCR across 54 Vbeta, 13 Jbeta. Each CDR3 protein is one row after TCRdb ran MiXCR on the immunoSEQ multiplex PCR reads. The table lists 140,000 to 150,000 distinct CDR3 sequences, about 95% of them singletons. Study conclusions and caveats: By the study's own acknowledgment, its TCR sequencing and HLA analysis included relatively few individuals.

CDR3 length equals 14 residues. V was pared by 7 bases and J by 0 bases, with 13 bases between. Germline V gene data show CDR1 as SQVTM and CDR2 as ANQGSEA. A remark on this clonotype: As yet, its antigen is unknown.

The sample comprised CD4+ T cells from PBMCs. This clonotype was obtained from a human donor with multiple sclerosis. V and J are TRBV29-1 and TRBJ2-1, with D maybe TRBD2 (5 bases). CDR3 coding DNA: TGCAGCGCCACGGACTTGAGCTCCTACAATGAGCAGTTCTTC. It is translated as CSATDLSSYNEQFF.